Below, 8 T cell receptor beta chains from the same sample are listed, as sequenced in a study of blood T cell repertoires in COVID-19. Data came from immunoSEQ multiplex PCR; TCRdb stores just in-frame clones and leaves some out. The table shows some 99,000 clones, with roughly 86% occurring only once. The sequencing sample was made of peripheral blood. These receptors all stem from an older woman in a cohort sampled during active or convalescent COVID-19.

The gene calls are TRBV21-1 and TRBJ1-2. TRBV21-1 is a pseudogene. CDR3 size: 17 residues. CDR3 sequence reads: CASSTGMSPPINYGYTF. DNA for the CDR3: TGTGCCAGCAGCACGGGGATGAGTCCACCGATTAACTATGGCTACACCTTC.

This clone was picked up one time. The CDR3 bases are TGCAGCGTTGAAGAAGGGGCAGGGGTAAGGGAGCAGTTCTTC. Its protein product is CSVEEGAGVREQFF. The chain has TRBV29-1 and TRBJ2-1; TRBD1 is a possible D gene (6 bases). V was shortened by 0 bases and J by 10 bases, with 16 bases between the two germline ends. This CDR3 spans 14 amino acids. CDR1 is SQVTM and CDR2 is ANQGSEA in the germline V gene.

The rearrangement links TRBV10-3 to TRBJ1-6; 8 bases align to TRBD1. This CDR3 spans 15 amino acids. Unmatched junction bases numbered 4, after V lost 3 bases and J lost 6 bases. From germline, CDR1 is ENHRY and CDR2 SYGVKD. CDR3 amino acids: CAISDGQGLNSPLHF. CDR3 nucleotide sequence: TGTGCCATCAGTGATGGACAGGGCCTTAATTCACCCCTCCACTTT.

V is TRBV28 and J is TRBJ2-1, with 13 bases that match TRBD2. The V gene end was trimmed by 4 bases and the J gene end by 7 bases; junction bases not matched to a gene: 19. CDR1 and CDR2 from the germline V gene are MDHEN and SYDVKM. The CDR3 runs to 20 residues. Here the CDR3 reads CASSYLHGRTSGRAVNEQFF. CDR3 nucleotide sequence: TGTGCCAGCAGTTACCTACACGGACGAACTAGCGGGAGGGCCGTAAATGAGCAGTTCTTC.

The rearrangement joins TRBV11-2 to TRBJ2-3; 10 bases agree with TRBD2. The CDR3 spans 14 residues. V shed 6 bases and J 7 bases; nucleotides not matched to a gene: 7. Germline-derived CDR1 and CDR2 are SGHAT and FQNNGV. The CDR3 protein is CASRASGGANTQYF. The CDR3 DNA sequence: TGTGCCAGCAGGGCGAGCGGGGGGGCGAATACGCAGTATTTT.

The chain couples TRBV5-4 to TRBJ2-7; D may be TRBD2 (6 bases). Germline CDR1 and CDR2: SGHNT and YYREEE (reference sequence). Trimming left V 4 bases short and J 2 bases short, with 13 bases between. This CDR3 has 14 residues. The CDR3 protein is CASSLAPGAYEQYF. CDR3 DNA sequence: TGTGCCAGCAGCCTTGCGCCGGGGGCCTACGAGCAGTACTTC.

V usage is TRBV9 and J usage is TRBJ1-6; TRBD1 matches 7 bases. J gave up 0 bases and V 3 bases, and 6 bases lay outside the gene matches. This CDR3 is 17 amino acids long. CDR1 SGDLS and CDR2 YYNGEE come from the germline V gene. The DNA of the CDR3 is TGTGCCAGCAGCGCCCCAGGGGGACGCTCCTATAATTCACCCCTCCACTTT. Amino acid sequence: CASSAPGGRSYNSPLHF.

The gene calls are TRBV6-5 and TRBJ1-6, with D hard to call. Germline assignment: CDR1 MNHEY and CDR2 SVGAGI. This CDR3 spans 15 amino acids. The germline V and J ends were trimmed by 0 bases and 7 bases, with 10 bases remaining between them. CDR3 in amino acids: CASSYSSTGNSPLHF. The DNA of the CDR3 is TGTGCCAGCAGTTACTCGTCCACGGGGAATTCACCCCTCCACTTT.